This entry is about one T cell receptor beta chain. Its cognate antigen is unknown. The V end lost 2 bases, the J end lost 4 bases, and 14 bases lay between the germline ends. Germline V gene sequence: CDR1 MGHRA, CDR2 YSYEKL. CDR3 length: 15 residues. This sample is part of a study of T cell responses to AZD1222 COVID-19 vaccine. Study results and caveats: It was only after the peak T cell response that any repertoires were sampled. Spike was spanned by vaccine-associated CD4 TCRs, with dominance at 160-218 and 743-854. Seropositive status at baseline applied to only 5 to 7 AZD1222 recipients. Donors were largely white British and mainly female; clonal diversity was possibly underestimated.

Using immunoSEQ multiplex PCR, the repertoire was profiled, and TCRdb retains in-frame clones only, with some absent. Here the sample spans fewer than 150,000 clones, 93% being singletons. This receptor was identified in an adult in good health. This specimen was peripheral blood, taken on day 0 of AZD1222 vaccination. The V gene is TRBV4-1, the J gene TRBJ1-2, with D perhaps matching TRBD1 (5 bases). CDR3 sequence: CASSQPGFVSYGYTF. In DNA form, the CDR3 reads TGCGCCAGCAGCCAACCAGGGTTTGTAAGCTATGGCTACACCTTC.